These 2 T cell receptor beta chains were sequenced from one sample in a study of cytomegalovirus exposure and HLA in healthy donors. PCR was performed using 60 Vbeta and 13 Jbeta primers. Only in-frame clones appear in the TCRdb table, and some are missing; sequencing was by immunoSEQ multiplex PCR. The table shows about 110,000 clones, with 80% occurring only once. The sample taken for sequencing was PBMCs. The receptor source for this set is a woman aged 55-69 years in good health and CMV-seropositive.

This clone appeared a single time. This chain connects TRBV4-1 to TRBJ2-1; 10 positions agree with TRBD2. CDR1 is MGHRA and CDR2 is YSYEKL in the germline V gene. CDR3 size: 17 residues. V gave up 1 base and J gave up 8 bases; unmatched junction bases: 11. The CDR3 DNA sequence: TGCGCCAGCAGCCAAGTTATGAGCGGGAGGGCTCATGATGAGCAGTTCTTC. Amino acid sequence: CASSQVMSGRAHDEQFF.

The chain carries TRBV28 and TRBJ2-7; D remains ambiguous. Between the trimmed V and J ends, which lost 3 bases and 0 bases, there was a span of 12 bases. The CDR3 sequence is 15 residues long. Germline V lookup: CDR1 MDHEN, CDR2 SYDVKM. Here the CDR3 reads CASSLLGRDSYEQYF. CDR3 DNA: TGTGCCAGCAGTTTGCTGGGCCGAGACTCCTACGAGCAGTACTTC.